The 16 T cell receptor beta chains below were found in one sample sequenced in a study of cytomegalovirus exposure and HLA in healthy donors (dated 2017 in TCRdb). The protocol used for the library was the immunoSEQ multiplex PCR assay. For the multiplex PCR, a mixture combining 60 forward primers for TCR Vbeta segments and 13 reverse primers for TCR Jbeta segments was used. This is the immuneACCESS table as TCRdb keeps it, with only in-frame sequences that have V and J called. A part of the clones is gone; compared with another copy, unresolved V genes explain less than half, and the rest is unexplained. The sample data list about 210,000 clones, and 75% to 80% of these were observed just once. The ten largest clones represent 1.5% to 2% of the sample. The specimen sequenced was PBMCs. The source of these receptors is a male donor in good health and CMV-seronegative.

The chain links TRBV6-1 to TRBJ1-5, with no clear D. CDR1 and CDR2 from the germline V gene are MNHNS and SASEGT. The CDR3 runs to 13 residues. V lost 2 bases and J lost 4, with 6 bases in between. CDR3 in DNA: TGTGCCAGCAGTGAAAGAGTTAATCAGCCCCAGCATTTT. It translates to CASSERVNQPQHF.

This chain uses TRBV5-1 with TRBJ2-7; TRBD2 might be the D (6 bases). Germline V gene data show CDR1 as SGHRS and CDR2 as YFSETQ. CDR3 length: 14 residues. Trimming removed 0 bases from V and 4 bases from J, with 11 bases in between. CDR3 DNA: TGCGCCAGCAGCTTGGTCGGGGGTGTATACGAGCAGTACTTC. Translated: CASSLVGGVYEQYF.

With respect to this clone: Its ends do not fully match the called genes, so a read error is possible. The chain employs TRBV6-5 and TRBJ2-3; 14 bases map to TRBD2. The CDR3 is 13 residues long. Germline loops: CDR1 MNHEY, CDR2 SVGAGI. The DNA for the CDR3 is TGTGCCAGCAGTCAACAAGGACTAGCGGGAGGAATTTTT. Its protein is CASSQQGLAGGIF.

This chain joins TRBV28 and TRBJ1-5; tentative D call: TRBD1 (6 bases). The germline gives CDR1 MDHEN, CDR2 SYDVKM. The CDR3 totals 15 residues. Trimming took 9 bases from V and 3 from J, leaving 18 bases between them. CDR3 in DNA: TGTGCCAGTGGATCTTCCGGACAGCACAATCAGCCCCAGCATTTT. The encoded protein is CASGSSGQHNQPQHF. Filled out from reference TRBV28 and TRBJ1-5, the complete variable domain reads DVKVTQSSRYLVKRTGEKVFLECVQDMDHENMFWYRQDPGLGLRLIYFSYDVKMKEKGDIPEGYSVSREKKERFSLILESASTNQTSMYLCASGSSGQHNQPQHFGDGTRLSIL.

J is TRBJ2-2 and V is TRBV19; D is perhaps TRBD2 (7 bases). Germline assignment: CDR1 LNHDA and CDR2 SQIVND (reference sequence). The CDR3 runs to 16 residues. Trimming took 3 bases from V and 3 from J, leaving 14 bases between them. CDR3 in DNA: TGTGCCAGTAGTATGGTAGGGGGGGCGGACACCGGGGAGCTGTTTTTT. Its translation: CASSMVGGADTGELFF.

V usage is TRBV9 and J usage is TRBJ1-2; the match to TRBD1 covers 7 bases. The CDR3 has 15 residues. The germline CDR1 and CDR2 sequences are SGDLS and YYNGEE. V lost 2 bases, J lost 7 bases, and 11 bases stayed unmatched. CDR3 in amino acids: CASSVGGQPRGGYTF. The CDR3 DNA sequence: TGTGCCAGCAGCGTGGGGGGACAGCCTCGTGGTGGCTACACCTTC.

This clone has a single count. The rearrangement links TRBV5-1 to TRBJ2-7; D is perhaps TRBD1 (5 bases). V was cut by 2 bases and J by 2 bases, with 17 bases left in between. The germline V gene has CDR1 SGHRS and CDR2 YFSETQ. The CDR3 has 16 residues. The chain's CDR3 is CASSFRTSDMPYEQYF. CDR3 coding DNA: TGCGCCAGCAGCTTTCGGACATCAGACATGCCCTACGAGCAGTACTTC.

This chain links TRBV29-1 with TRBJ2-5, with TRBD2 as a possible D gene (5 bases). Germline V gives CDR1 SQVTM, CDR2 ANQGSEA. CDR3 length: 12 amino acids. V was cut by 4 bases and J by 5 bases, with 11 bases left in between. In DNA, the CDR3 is TGCAGCGTTGGGGCGCCGGGGGAGACCCAGTACTTC. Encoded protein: CSVGAPGETQYF.

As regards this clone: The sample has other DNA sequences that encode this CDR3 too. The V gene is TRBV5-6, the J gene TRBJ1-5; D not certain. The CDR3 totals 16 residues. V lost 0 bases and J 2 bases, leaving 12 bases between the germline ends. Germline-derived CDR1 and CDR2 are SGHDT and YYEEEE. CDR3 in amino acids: CASSLAAGAGNQPQHF. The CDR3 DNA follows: TGTGCCAGCAGCTTGGCCGCGGGTGCAGGCAATCAGCCCCAGCATTTT.

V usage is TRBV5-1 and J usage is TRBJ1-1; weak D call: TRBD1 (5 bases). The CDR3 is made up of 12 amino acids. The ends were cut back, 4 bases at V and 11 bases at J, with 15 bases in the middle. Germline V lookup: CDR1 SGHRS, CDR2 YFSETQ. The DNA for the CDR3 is TGCGCCAGCAGCCCCCAGGGTCGTGCGGCTTTCTTT. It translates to CASSPQGRAAFF.

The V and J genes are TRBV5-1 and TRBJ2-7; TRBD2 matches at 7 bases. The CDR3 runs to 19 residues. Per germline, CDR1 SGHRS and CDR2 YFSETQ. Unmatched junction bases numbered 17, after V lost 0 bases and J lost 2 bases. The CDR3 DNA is TGCGCCAGCAGCTTGGGGGAGGGTGGTTCATCGACCGTTCCCTACGAGCAGTACTTC. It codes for CASSLGEGGSSTVPYEQYF. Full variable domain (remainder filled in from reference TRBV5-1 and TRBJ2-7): KAGVTQTPRYLIKTRGQQVTLSCSPISGHRSVSWYQQTPGQGLQFLFEYFSETQRNKGNFPGRFSGRQFSNSRSEMNVSTLELGDSALYLCASSLGEGGSSTVPYEQYFGPGTRLTVT.

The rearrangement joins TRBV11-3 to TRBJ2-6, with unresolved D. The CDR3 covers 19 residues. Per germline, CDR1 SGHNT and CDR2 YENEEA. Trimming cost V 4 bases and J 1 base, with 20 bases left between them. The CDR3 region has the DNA TGTGCCAGCAGCTCCTCCCTAATTGGTTCTTCTTCTGGGGCCAACGTCCTGACTTTC. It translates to CASSSSLIGSSSGANVLTF.

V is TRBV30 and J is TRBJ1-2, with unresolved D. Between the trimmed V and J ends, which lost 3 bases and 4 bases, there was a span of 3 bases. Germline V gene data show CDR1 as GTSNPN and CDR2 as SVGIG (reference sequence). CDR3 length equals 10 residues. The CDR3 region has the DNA TGTGCCTGGAGCGGCTATGGCTACACCTTC. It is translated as CAWSGYGYTF.

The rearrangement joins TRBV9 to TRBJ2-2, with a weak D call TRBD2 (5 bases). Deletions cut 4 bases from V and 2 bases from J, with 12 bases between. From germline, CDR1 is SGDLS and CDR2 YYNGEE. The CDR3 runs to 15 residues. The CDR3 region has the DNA TGTGCCAGCAGCCGGCTAGCCATTAACACCGGGGAGCTGTTTTTT. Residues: CASSRLAINTGELFF.

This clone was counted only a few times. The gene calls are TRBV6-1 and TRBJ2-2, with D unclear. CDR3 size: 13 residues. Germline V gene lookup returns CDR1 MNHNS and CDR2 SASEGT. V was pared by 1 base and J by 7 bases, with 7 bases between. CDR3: CASSEVAVGELFF. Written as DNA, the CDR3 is TGTGCCAGCAGTGAAGTTGCGGTCGGGGAGCTGTTTTTT.

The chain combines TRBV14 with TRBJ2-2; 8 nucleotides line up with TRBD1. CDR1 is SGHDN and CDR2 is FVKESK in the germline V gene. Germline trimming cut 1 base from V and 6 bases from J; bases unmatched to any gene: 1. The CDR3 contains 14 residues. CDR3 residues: CASSQATGAGELFF. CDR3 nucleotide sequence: TGTGCCAGCAGCCAAGCGACAGGGGCCGGGGAGCTGTTTTTT.